The TCR beta chain described here comes from a study of blood T cell repertoires in COVID-19. This CDR3 has 16 residues. Sequencing was performed with immunoSEQ multiplex PCR; in TCRdb, only in-frame clones are kept and a portion is missing. The sample has more than 85,000 clones, around nine tenths seen once. The chain has TRBV21-1 and TRBJ2-7; the table's D call TRBD1 went unverified against the DNA. TRBV21-1 is annotated as a pseudogene. This clonotype was sampled from a man aged 70 or older with acute or convalescent COVID-19. The sequenced sample was peripheral blood. The CDR3 nucleotides are TGTGCCAGCAGCAAAGAGACAGGGCTTCGAAACTACGAGCAGTACGTC. Translated, it gives CASSKETGLRNYEQYV.